The 23 T cell receptor beta chains listed next were all sequenced from one sample in a study of blood T cell repertoires in COVID-19. The table came from immunoSEQ multiplex PCR; TCRdb's copy has only in-frame clones and leaves some out. The sample lists fewer than 95,000 clones, 55% to 75% occurring once. Sequencing used peripheral blood. These TCRs come from a woman aged 80 or over with acute or convalescent COVID-19.

J is TRBJ2-1 and V is TRBV7-9, with 7 bases fitting TRBD2. The germline V gene encodes CDR1 SEHNR and CDR2 FQNEAQ (reference sequence). V gave up 2 bases and J gave up 3 bases; unmatched junction bases: 7. This CDR3 is built from 16 residues. CDR3: CASSLNQGLDYNEQFF. CDR3 nucleotides: TGTGCCAGCAGCTTAAATCAAGGACTAGACTACAATGAGCAGTTCTTC.

The chain has TRBV27 and TRBJ2-5; 9 nucleotides line up with TRBD2. CDR1 MNHEY and CDR2 SMNVEV come from the germline V gene (reference sequence). The CDR3 contains 13 residues. V shed 4 bases and J 9 bases; nucleotides not matched to a gene: 6. Here the CDR3 reads CASSSSRLAAQYF. CDR3 DNA: TGTGCCAGCAGTTCCTCTCGACTAGCGGCCCAGTACTTC.

Here the CDR3 DNA reads TGTGCCAGTAGTATCCTTCAACAGGGTGGAGAAAAACTGTTTTTT. This translates into CASSILQQGGEKLFF. This rearrangement joins TRBV19 to TRBJ1-4, with a tentative D call TRBD1 (6 bases). Trimming removed 3 bases at V and 8 bases at J, with 16 bases between. CDR1 is LNHDA, CDR2 SQIVND, per germline (reference sequence). CDR3 size: 15 residues.

The V and J genes are TRBV11-3 and TRBJ1-2, with TRBD1 identical over 9 bases. Trimming took 1 base from V and 6 from J; bases not matched to a gene: 0. There are 13 residues in the CDR3. In germline, CDR1 is SGHNT, CDR2 YENEEA. CDR3 sequence reads: CASSLGQGDGYTF. The CDR3 DNA follows: TGTGCCAGCAGCTTAGGACAGGGGGATGGCTACACCTTC. Complete variable domain (other parts from reference TRBV11-3 and TRBJ1-2): EAGVVQSPRYKIIEKKQPVAFWCNPISGHNTLYWYLQNLGQGPELLIRYENEEAVDDSQLPKDRFSAERLKGVDSTLKIQPAELGDSAVYLCASSLGQGDGYTFGSGTRLTVV.

Of note for this clone: An end of the junction differs from the germline gene, which may be a read error. This chain joins TRBV5-5 and TRBJ1-6; a possible D gene is TRBD1 (5 bases). Germline V gene sequence: CDR1 SGHKS, CDR2 YYEKEE (reference sequence). The CDR3 loop spans 15 amino acids. The CDR3 DNA sequence: TGTGCCCGCAGCACCGGGGGGGGGTTTGGTTCACCCCTCCACTTT. Residues: CARSTGGGFGSPLHF.

In its sample, this clone was seen a few times. The chain links TRBV4-2 to TRBJ1-2; TRBD1 is a possible D gene (5 bases). Looked up from germline, CDR1 is LGHNA and CDR2 is YNFKEQ. CDR3 length equals 13 residues. Trimming pared 0 bases from V and 5 bases from J, leaving 7 bases between. The CDR3 protein is CASSQDKGYGYTF. The CDR3 nucleotides are TGTGCCAGCAGCCAAGATAAGGGGTATGGCTACACCTTC.

The rearrangement uses TRBV11-2 and TRBJ2-3; the D gene is possibly TRBD2 (7 bases). Trimming took off 3 bases at V and 4 bases at J, with 17 bases between the two ends. The germline CDR1 and CDR2 sequences are SGHAT and FQNNGV. The CDR3 sequence is 16 residues long. As DNA, the CDR3 is TGTGCCAGCAGCTTTACTGGGGGGGGCTGGTCAGATACGCAGTATTTT. This codes for CASSFTGGGWSDTQYF. The whole variable domain, remainder taken from reference TRBV11-2 and TRBJ2-3, is EAGVAQSPRYKIIEKRQSVAFWCNPISGHATLYWYQQILGQGPKLLIQFQNNGVVDDSQLPKDRFSAERLKGVDSTLKIQPAKLEDSAVYLCASSFTGGGWSDTQYFGPGTRLTVL.

This clone was recorded only once. The rearrangement links TRBV19 to TRBJ1-5, with TRBD1 matching 8 bases. Germline V CDR1 and CDR2: LNHDA, SQIVND (reference sequence). J lost 6 bases, V lost 6 bases, and 7 bases had no gene match. The CDR3 spans 14 residues. The CDR3 sequence is CASRRQGYGQPQHF. In nucleotides, the CDR3 is TGTGCCAGTAGGCGACAGGGGTACGGTCAGCCCCAGCATTTT.

The chain has TRBV6-1 and TRBJ1-5; TRBD1 matches 8 bases. CDR3 length: 14 residues. V lost 3 bases and J lost 4; bases outside the gene matches: 2. From germline, CDR1 is MNHNS and CDR2 SASEGT. CDR3 sequence reads: CASSETGVNQPQHF. The CDR3 coding sequence is TGTGCCAGCAGTGAGACAGGGGTAAATCAGCCCCAGCATTTT.

The chain combines TRBV2 with TRBJ1-6; D remains ambiguous. V lost 10 bases to trimming and J lost 5 bases, with 12 bases between them. Per the germline V gene, CDR1 is SNHLY and CDR2 is FYNNEI. The CDR3 totals 13 residues. DNA of the CDR3: TGTGCCACCCAGGTCTCTAATAATTCACCCCTCCACTTT. This translates into CATQVSNNSPLHF.

This chain connects TRBV5-1 to TRBJ1-2; no clear D gene. V gave up 5 bases and J gave up 4 bases, with 12 bases separating them. The CDR3 spans 13 residues. Germline assignment: CDR1 SGHRS and CDR2 YFSETQ. CDR3 DNA sequence: TGCGCCAGCAGACGGGATTTGTTCTATGGCTACACCTTC. Protein: CASRRDLFYGYTF.

V usage is TRBV12-3 or TRBV12-4 and J usage is TRBJ2-3, with D unresolved. The CDR3 contains 13 residues. With 2 bases removed from V and 3 bases from J, the gap between germline ends came to 6 bases. The CDR3 DNA is TGTGCCAGCAGTTTATCGGTGACAGATACGCAGTATTTT. Encoded protein: CASSLSVTDTQYF.

This rearrangement joins TRBV27 to TRBJ1-2; D might be TRBD1 (5 bases). The CDR3 is 14 amino acids. Germline V gene lookup returns CDR1 MNHEY and CDR2 SMNVEV (reference sequence). Trimming removed 3 bases at V and 8 bases at J, with 16 bases between. CDR3 in amino acids: CASSFAGRSEGYTF. For the CDR3, the DNA is TGTGCCAGCAGTTTCGCGGGACGGAGTGAGGGCTACACCTTC.

This clone was seen many times. This chain joins TRBV6-2 or TRBV6-3 and TRBJ1-6, with TRBD1 matching over 7 bases. Losses at the gene ends were 6 bases for V and 3 bases for J; bases not matched to a gene: 5. Germline CDR1 reads MNHEY; CDR2 reads SVGEGT. The CDR3 is 15 amino acids. CDR3 nucleotide sequence: TGTGCCAGCAGCCGAGGACAGGTCTATAATTCACCCCTCCACTTT. Translation gives CASSRGQVYNSPLHF.

The V and J genes are TRBV5-4 and TRBJ1-2, with D possibly being TRBD1 (6 bases). The CDR3 has 14 residues. Germline CDR1 is SGHNT and CDR2 is YYREEE (reference sequence). V lost 4 bases, J lost 6 bases, and 16 bases lay in between. CDR3 nucleotides: TGTGCCAGCAGCCCCCTAGGGGCAGGGGATGGCTACACCTTC. It translates to CASSPLGAGDGYTF.

This clone was counted only a few times. The rearrangement links TRBV9 to TRBJ1-5, with D perhaps TRBD1 (5 bases). Trimming left V 0 bases short and J 2 bases short, with 12 bases between. The germline CDR1 and CDR2 sequences are SGDLS and YYNGEE. The CDR3 runs 16 residues. CDR3 nucleotides: TGTGCCAGCAGCGTAGGGGAAGGGGAGGGCAATCAGCCCCAGCATTTT. This codes for CASSVGEGEGNQPQHF.

This clone was counted between two and nine times. This chain connects TRBV3-1 (or the pseudogene TRBV3-2) to TRBJ1-2; the D is unclear. Germline V gene lookup returns CDR1 LGHDT and CDR2 YNNKEL (reference sequence). Deletions cut 1 base from V and 5 bases from J, with 17 bases between. This CDR3 comprises 16 residues. The CDR3 is CASSQGFVSGGYGYTF. CDR3 DNA sequence: TGTGCCAGCAGCCAAGGATTTGTCTCGGGTGGGTATGGCTACACCTTC.

This clone came up once. The gene calls are TRBV5-8 and TRBJ1-2, with D possibly matching TRBD1 (6 bases). V lost 6 bases, J lost 4 bases, and 16 bases lay in between. The CDR3 totals 14 residues. In germline, CDR1 is SGHTS, CDR2 YDEGEE. CDR3 DNA: TGTGCCAGCATTCGCAGGGGAAGAGGCTATGGCTACACCTTC. This sequence encodes CASIRRGRGYGYTF.

The chain is built from TRBV3-1 (or the pseudogene TRBV3-2) and TRBJ1-1; 7 positions agree with TRBD1. The germline V gene encodes CDR1 LGHDT and CDR2 YNNKEL (reference sequence). The V segment lost 1 base and the J segment 11 bases; nucleotides outside the gene matches: 7. The CDR3 length is 13 residues. CDR3 in amino acids: CASSQGAGGEAFF. The CDR3 nucleotides are TGTGCCAGCAGCCAAGGGGCAGGGGGTGAGGCTTTCTTT.

This clone was seen more than once but under ten times. The chain couples TRBV19 to TRBJ1-5, with 8 bases that match TRBD1. CDR3 length equals 14 residues. V dropped 4 bases and J dropped 6; count of bases not matched to a gene: 5. The germline V gene encodes CDR1 LNHDA and CDR2 SQIVND (reference sequence). The CDR3 sequence is CASSTTGDSQPQHF. CDR3 bases: TGTGCCAGTAGTACGACAGGGGACAGTCAGCCCCAGCATTTT. The full variable domain, completed using reference TRBV19 and TRBJ1-5, is DGGITQSPKYLFRKEGQNVTLSCEQNLNHDAMYWYRQDPGQGLRLIYYSQIVNDFQKGDIAEGYSVSREKKESFPLTVTSAQKNPTAFYLCASSTTGDSQPQHFGDGTRLSIL.

V is TRBV5-1 and J is TRBJ1-2; maybe TRBD1 (6 bases). CDR3 length: 13 residues. Germline values: CDR1 SGHRS, CDR2 YFSETQ. V was trimmed by 0 bases and J by 8 bases, leaving 11 bases between them. Here the CDR3 DNA reads TGCGCCAGCAGCTTGGGGTCAGGGGAAGGCTACACCTTC. It encodes CASSLGSGEGYTF.

V and J are TRBV4-3 and TRBJ1-1; D is unresolved. Trimming cost V 5 bases and J 7 bases, with 14 bases left between them. The CDR3 length is 13 residues. The germline V gene encodes CDR1 LGHNA and CDR2 YSLEER. In DNA, the CDR3 is TGCGCCAGCAGCGGAGTCCCGGGAATTGAAGCTTTCTTT. It translates to CASSGVPGIEAFF.

The chain is built from TRBV5-1 and TRBJ2-1; 15 nucleotides agree with TRBD2. Germline V gene sequence: CDR1 SGHRS, CDR2 YFSETQ. The V gene end was trimmed by 0 bases and the J gene end by 7 bases; junction bases not matched to a gene: 5. The CDR3 runs 17 residues. Here the CDR3 DNA reads TGCGCCAGCAGCTTGGAAGGAGGGACTAGCGGGGGGAATGAGCAGTTCTTC. Translation: CASSLEGGTSGGNEQFF.